Following are 26 T cell receptor beta chains from one sample sequenced in a study of T cells in Graves' hyperthyroidism and ophthalmopathy. What was amplified from RNA transcripts were TCR beta CDR3 regions. The HTBI primer set drove a first-round RT-PCR of the TCR CDR3. MiXCR was run by TCRdb on the multiplex PCR reads, yielding one entry per CDR3 protein. The sample records more than 500,000 distinct CDR3 sequences, 16% being singletons. The sample was blood. The receptors were gathered from a woman in her 30s with Graves' ophthalmopathy.

This clonotype came up many times. This chain uses TRBV6-1 with TRBJ1-3; D is possibly TRBD1 (5 bases). The CDR3 consists of 17 residues. V lost 7 bases and J lost 0, with 19 bases in between. Germline V gene data show CDR1 as MNHNS and CDR2 as SASEGT. The CDR3 protein is CASKPTLTGISGNTIYF. In DNA, the CDR3 is TGTGCCAGCAAACCCACCCTAACAGGCATCTCTGGAAACACCATATATTTT.

The chain combines TRBV5-1 with TRBJ2-5, with no clear D. V was trimmed by 0 bases and J by 3 bases, leaving 9 bases between them. CDR1 SGHRS and CDR2 YFSETQ come from the germline V gene. CDR3 length: 14 amino acids. CDR3 loop: CASSLVGYKETQYF. CDR3 nucleotides: TGCGCCAGCAGCTTGGTCGGCTATAAAGAGACCCAGTACTTC.

This chain links TRBV20-1 with TRBJ2-5; tentative D call: TRBD1 (5 bases). The germline CDR1 and CDR2 sequences are DFQATT and SNEGSKA (reference sequence). CDR3 size: 14 residues. With 1 base removed from V and 1 base from J, the gap between germline ends came to 10 bases. The CDR3, as DNA: TGCAGTGCTAGAGCAAAGGGGTTCCAAGAGACCCAGTACTTC. It translates to CSARAKGFQETQYF.

The table lists this clonotype with many counts. The chain recombines TRBV14 with TRBJ1-3; 10 nucleotides align to TRBD1. Germline CDR1 is SGHDN and CDR2 is FVKESK. CDR3 length equals 16 residues. The V gene end was trimmed by 4 bases and the J gene end by 2 bases; junction bases not matched to a gene: 5. CDR3 sequence reads: CASSLTTGGTGNTIYF. In DNA form, the CDR3 reads TGTGCCAGCAGCCTTACGACAGGGGGCACTGGAAACACCATATATTTT.

This clonotype showed up many times. The chain joins TRBV11-2 to TRBJ2-5; no definite D call. The germline V gene has CDR1 SGHAT and CDR2 FQNNGV. V was trimmed by 4 bases and J by 4 bases, leaving 13 bases between them. CDR3 size: 14 residues. Here the CDR3 DNA reads TGTGCCAGCAGCTCAGGACGGACCCGAGAGACCCAGTACTTC. Amino acids: CASSSGRTRETQYF.

The chain links TRBV29-1 to TRBJ2-5, with D maybe TRBD2 (6 bases). Trimming stripped 4 bases from V and 3 bases from J, with 6 bases between. Per the germline V gene, CDR1 is SQVTM and CDR2 is ANQGSEA. The CDR3 extends over 11 amino acids. Here the CDR3 reads CSVGGEETQYF. The CDR3 region has the DNA TGCAGCGTTGGGGGGGAAGAGACCCAGTACTTC.

The V gene is TRBV15, the J gene TRBJ2-7; D is undetermined. Germline CDR1 is LNHNV and CDR2 is YYDKDF (reference sequence). V lost 3 bases, J lost 2 bases, and 8 bases lay in between. The CDR3 contains 13 residues. CDR3 nucleotide sequence: TGTGCCACCAGCAGGGCCGGTACCTACGAGCAGTACTTC. Its translation: CATSRAGTYEQYF.

The table lists this clonotype with many counts. V usage is TRBV20-1 and J usage is TRBJ1-5; 7 positions agree with TRBD1. This CDR3 is built from 15 residues. Germline V gives CDR1 DFQATT, CDR2 SNEGSKA (reference sequence). J was trimmed by 5 bases and V by 5 bases; bases with no gene match: 12. CDR3 nucleotides: TGCAGTGCTCTCATCTCCAGGGACAGATATCAGCCCCAGCATTTT. Its translation is CSALISRDRYQPQHF.

A word on this clonotype: A much larger clone lies one base from this, so it may be a read error. The chain is built from TRBV3-1 and TRBJ2-3, with 9 bases identical to TRBD1. V lost 4 bases and J lost 3; bases outside the gene matches: 5. The CDR3 loop spans 15 amino acids. CDR1 and CDR2 from the germline V gene are LGHDT and YNNKEL (reference sequence). CDR3 sequence reads: CASSLRTGATDTQYF. CDR3 DNA: TGTGCCAGCAGCCTTCGGACAGGGGCTACAGATACGCAGTATTTT.

This clonotype occurred a few times. The chain is built from TRBV11-1 and TRBJ2-5, with TRBD2 identical over 11 bases. Trimming cost V 4 bases and J 0 bases; bases outside gene matches: 4. CDR3 length: 16 residues. Germline lookup yields CDR1 SGHAT and CDR2 FQDESV (reference sequence). CDR3 in DNA: TGTGCCAGCAGCTCCGGGACTAGCGGAGACCAAGAGACCCAGTACTTC. This gives the protein CASSSGTSGDQETQYF. Variable domain in full (rest from reference TRBV11-1 and TRBJ2-5): EAEVAQSPRYKITEKSQAVAFWCDPISGHATLYWYRQILGQGPELLVQFQDESVVDDSQLPKDRFSAERLKGVDSTLKIQPAELGDSAMYLCASSSGTSGDQETQYFGPGTRLLVL.

The chain joins TRBV29-1 to TRBJ2-1; no clear D. The better agreement between TRBJ2-7 and the DNA end casts doubt on the J call. From germline, CDR1 is SQVTM and CDR2 ANQGSEA. The CDR3 has 15 amino acids. The CDR3 here is CSVDNLRSSYNEQYF. The CDR3 nucleotides read TGCAGCGTTGACAACCTGAGGAGCTCCTACAATGAGCAGTACTTC.

The chain employs TRBV2 and TRBJ1-1, with D possibly matching TRBD1 (5 bases). CDR3 length: 14 residues. With 8 bases removed from V and 3 bases from J, the gap between germline ends came to 16 bases. Looked up from germline, CDR1 is SNHLY and CDR2 is FYNNEI. The CDR3 nucleotides read TGTGCCAGCGGGGGTGACGGGGGTGACACTGAAGCTTTCTTT. Translated, it gives CASGGDGGDTEAFF.

This clonotype was seen more than once but under ten times. The chain is built from TRBV6-5 and TRBJ2-5; D is perhaps TRBD1 or TRBD2 (5 bases each). The V and J ends lost 2 bases and 3 bases respectively, with 10 bases between them. Germline-derived CDR1 and CDR2 are MNHEY and SVGAGI. The CDR3 spans 14 residues. This chain's CDR3 is CASSYGGPEETQYF. The DNA of the CDR3 is TGTGCCAGCAGTTACGGGGGTCCTGAAGAGACCCAGTACTTC.

This clonotype showed up just a few times. J is TRBJ1-6 and V is TRBV7-9, with 7 bases that match TRBD1. The CDR3 sequence is 14 residues long. Trimming took 6 bases from V and 6 from J; bases not matched to a gene: 5. Germline V gene data show CDR1 as SEHNR and CDR2 as FQNEAQ (reference sequence). The CDR3 is CASSMTGPNSPLHF. CDR3 nucleotide sequence: TGTGCCAGCAGTATGACAGGGCCTAATTCACCCCTCCACTTT. Together with reference TRBV7-9 and TRBJ1-6, the CDR3 gives the full variable domain: DTGVSQNPRHKITKRGQNVTFRCDPISEHNRLYWYRQTLGQGPEFLTYFQNEAQLEKSRLLSDRFSAERPKGSFSTLEIQRTEQGDSAMYLCASSMTGPNSPLHFGNGTRLTVT.

Only a few counts were recorded for this clonotype. J is TRBJ2-2 and V is TRBV4-2, with 7 bases fitting TRBD2. Germline values: CDR1 LGHNA, CDR2 YNFKEQ. The CDR3 runs 16 residues. With V trimmed by 4 bases and J by 3 bases, 8 bases remained unmatched. This CDR3 is CASSPVGGGYTGELFF. CDR3 coding DNA: TGTGCCAGCAGCCCCGTCGGGGGAGGGTACACCGGGGAGCTGTTTTTT.

This clonotype was recorded many times. This CDR3 reads CASTFGPQYEQYF. The CDR3 nucleotides read TGTGCCAGCACTTTCGGGCCGCAGTACGAGCAGTACTTC. The chain is built from TRBV2 and TRBJ2-7; D call uncertain. The CDR3 totals 13 residues. Germline V gene sequence: CDR1 SNHLY, CDR2 FYNNEI. Trimming took off 7 bases at V and 4 bases at J, with 14 bases between the two ends.

This chain links TRBV7-2 with TRBJ2-5, with TRBD2 as a possible D gene (5 bases). CDR1 and CDR2 (germline): SGHTA, FQGNSA. The CDR3 has 13 amino acids. Trimming took 4 bases from V and 4 from J, leaving 10 bases between them. Written as DNA, the CDR3 is TGTGCCAGCAGCTCCGGGGTCCGAGAGACCCAGTACTTC. Translation: CASSSGVRETQYF.

Only a few counts were recorded for this clonotype. V gene TRBV6-1 combines with J gene TRBJ2-3; possible D gene TRBD2, 5 bases. Germline V lookup: CDR1 MNHNS, CDR2 SASEGT. The CDR3 is made up of 14 amino acids. V was pared by 5 bases and J by 4 bases, with 13 bases between. The CDR3 coding sequence is TGTGCCAGCAGTCGACTGGCTAGCCCAGATACGCAGTATTTT. As protein: CASSRLASPDTQYF.

The chain employs TRBV6-6 and TRBJ2-1; 7 bases line up with TRBD2. The length of the CDR3 is 15 residues. V dropped 2 bases and J dropped 4; count of bases not matched to a gene: 5. Germline V gene sequence: CDR1 MNHNY, CDR2 SVGAGI (reference sequence). The CDR3 nucleotides are TGTGCCAGCAGTTACGTGCCAGCGGGGTACAATGAGCAGTTCTTC. Translated: CASSYVPAGYNEQFF.

The chain recombines TRBV15 with TRBJ2-7, with 8 positions matching TRBD2. The length of the CDR3 is 14 residues. In germline, CDR1 is LNHNV, CDR2 YYDKDF (reference sequence). Germline trimming cut 5 bases from V and 7 bases from J; bases unmatched to any gene: 10. The CDR3 sequence: CATSVPGLEGEQYF. The CDR3 DNA follows: TGTGCCACCAGCGTACCGGGACTAGAAGGGGAGCAGTACTTC.

The V gene is TRBV27, the J gene TRBJ1-2; TRBD1 matches at 10 bases. The germline CDR1 and CDR2 sequences are MNHEY and SMNVEV (reference sequence). Trimming took 4 bases from V and 7 from J; bases not matched to a gene: 6. The CDR3 is 14 residues long. CDR3 sequence reads: CASSWTGTGAGYTF. DNA of the CDR3: TGTGCCAGCAGTTGGACCGGGACAGGGGCTGGCTACACCTTC.

The J gene is TRBJ2-1, the V gene TRBV7-2; 10 positions agree with TRBD2. The CDR3 spans 15 residues. J gave up 1 base and V 7 bases, and 4 bases lay outside the gene matches. Per germline, CDR1 SGHTA and CDR2 FQGNSA. DNA for the CDR3: TGTGCCAGCACCACTAGCGGGGCGTCCTACAATGAGCAGTTCTTC. The encoded protein is CASTTSGASYNEQFF. The entire variable domain, with the rest obtained from reference TRBV7-2 and TRBJ2-1, is as follows: GAGVSQSPSNKVTEKGKDVELRCDPISGHTALYWYRQSLGQGLEFLIYFQGNSAPDKSGLPSDRFSAERTGGSVSTLTIQRTQQEDSAVYLCASTTSGASYNEQFFGPGTRLTVL.

This clonotype appeared many times. DNA of the CDR3: TGTGCCACCCACGTGGGGGACTCCTACAATGAGCAGTTCTTC. Translating gives CATHVGDSYNEQFF. The rearrangement joins TRBV27 to TRBJ2-1, with D perhaps TRBD1 or TRBD2 (5 bases each). Germline V gene lookup returns CDR1 MNHEY and CDR2 SMNVEV (reference sequence). There are 14 residues in the CDR3. Trimming removed 10 bases at V and 0 bases at J, with 13 bases between.

This clonotype was recorded many times. V is TRBV20-1 and J is TRBJ1-6, with D perhaps matching TRBD1 (5 bases). This CDR3 region has 13 residues. Germline V lookup: CDR1 DFQATT, CDR2 SNEGSKA (reference sequence). Trimming removed 3 bases at V and 5 bases at J, with 8 bases between. The CDR3 DNA follows: TGCAGTGCTAGGAGGGGTGATAATTCACCCCTCCACTTT. It encodes CSARRGDNSPLHF.

This clonotype was seen many times. The chain employs TRBV6-1 and TRBJ2-7; 7 bases are a match to TRBD2. After removal of 5 bases from V and 2 bases from J, the junction contained 0 bases not matched to a gene. From germline, CDR1 is MNHNS and CDR2 SASEGT. This CDR3 region has 12 residues. The CDR3 nucleotides are TGTGCCAGCAGTCGGGGGGCCTACGAGCAGTACTTC. Its protein product is CASSRGAYEQYF.

The chain is built from TRBV6-2 or TRBV6-3 and TRBJ2-7, with TRBD2 matching over 10 bases. CDR1 is MNHEY, CDR2 SVGEGT, per germline. CDR3 size: 18 residues. V lost 2 bases, J lost 2 bases, and 12 bases stayed unmatched. The CDR3 sequence is CASSYPDPSGRGTYEQYF. CDR3 DNA sequence: TGTGCCAGCAGTTACCCAGATCCAAGCGGGAGGGGGACCTACGAGCAGTACTTC.